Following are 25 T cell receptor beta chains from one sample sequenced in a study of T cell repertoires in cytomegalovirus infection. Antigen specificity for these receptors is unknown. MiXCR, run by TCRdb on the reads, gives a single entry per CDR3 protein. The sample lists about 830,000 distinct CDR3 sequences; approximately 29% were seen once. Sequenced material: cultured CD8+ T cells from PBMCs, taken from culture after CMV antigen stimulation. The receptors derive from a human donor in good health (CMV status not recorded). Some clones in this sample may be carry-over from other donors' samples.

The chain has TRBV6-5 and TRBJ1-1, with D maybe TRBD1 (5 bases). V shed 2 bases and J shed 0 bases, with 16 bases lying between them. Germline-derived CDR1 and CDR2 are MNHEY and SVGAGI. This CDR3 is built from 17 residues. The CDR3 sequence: CASSYAGFPWMNTEAFF. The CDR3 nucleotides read TGTGCCAGCAGTTACGCAGGGTTCCCGTGGATGAACACTGAAGCTTTCTTT.

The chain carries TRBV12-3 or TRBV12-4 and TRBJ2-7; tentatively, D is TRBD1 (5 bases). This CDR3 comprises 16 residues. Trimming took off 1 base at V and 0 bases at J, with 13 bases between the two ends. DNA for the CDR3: TGTGCCAGCAGTTTAGGCGGCAGGGTGAGCTCCTACGAGCAGTACTTC. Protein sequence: CASSLGGRVSSYEQYF.

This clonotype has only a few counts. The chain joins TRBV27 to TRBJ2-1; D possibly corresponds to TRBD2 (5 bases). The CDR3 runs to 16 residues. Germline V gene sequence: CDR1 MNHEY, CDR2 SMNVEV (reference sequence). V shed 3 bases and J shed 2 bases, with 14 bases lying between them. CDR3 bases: TGTGCCAGCAGTTTGAGAGGCGGGTTTACCTACAATGAGCAGTTCTTC. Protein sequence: CASSLRGGFTYNEQFF.

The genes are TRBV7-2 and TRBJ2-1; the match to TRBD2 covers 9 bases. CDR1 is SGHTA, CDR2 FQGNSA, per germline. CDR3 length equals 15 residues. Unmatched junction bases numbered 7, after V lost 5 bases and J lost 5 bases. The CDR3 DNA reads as TGTGCCAGCAGCCACGGGACTAGCCTTGACAATGAGCAGTTCTTC. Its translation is CASSHGTSLDNEQFF. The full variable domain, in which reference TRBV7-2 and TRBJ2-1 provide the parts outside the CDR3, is GAGVSQSPSNKVTEKGKDVELRCDPISGHTALYWYRQSLGQGLEFLIYFQGNSAPDKSGLPSDRFSAERTGGSVSTLTIQRTQQEDSAVYLCASSHGTSLDNEQFFGPGTRLTVL.

Here the CDR3 reads CASSARGRPDEKLFF. The CDR3, as DNA: TGTGCCAGCAGTGCGAGGGGGAGGCCGGATGAAAAACTGTTTTTT. The V call is TRBV27, the J call TRBJ1-4; the D gene is possibly TRBD1 (6 bases). The CDR3 contains 15 residues. The germline V gene encodes CDR1 MNHEY and CDR2 SMNVEV (reference sequence). V lost 5 bases and J lost 6, with 16 bases in between.

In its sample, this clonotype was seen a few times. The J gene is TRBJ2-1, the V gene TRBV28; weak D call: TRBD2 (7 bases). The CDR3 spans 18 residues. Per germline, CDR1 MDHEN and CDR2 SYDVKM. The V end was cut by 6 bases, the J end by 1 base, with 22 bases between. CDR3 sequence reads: CASSPLHFAGASYNEQFF. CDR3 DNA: TGTGCCAGCAGCCCTCTCCACTTCGCGGGGGCTTCCTACAATGAGCAGTTCTTC. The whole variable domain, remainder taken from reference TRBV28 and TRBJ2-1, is DVKVTQSSRYLVKRTGEKVFLECVQDMDHENMFWYRQDPGLGLRLIYFSYDVKMKEKGDIPEGYSVSREKKERFSLILESASTNQTSMYLCASSPLHFAGASYNEQFFGPGTRLTVL.

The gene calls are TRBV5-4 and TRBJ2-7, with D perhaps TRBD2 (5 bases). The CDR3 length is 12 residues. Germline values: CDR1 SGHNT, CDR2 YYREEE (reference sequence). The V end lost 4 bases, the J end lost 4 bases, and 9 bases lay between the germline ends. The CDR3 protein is CASSLDFYEQYV. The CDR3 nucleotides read TGTGCCAGCAGCCTGGACTTTTACGAGCAGTACGTC.

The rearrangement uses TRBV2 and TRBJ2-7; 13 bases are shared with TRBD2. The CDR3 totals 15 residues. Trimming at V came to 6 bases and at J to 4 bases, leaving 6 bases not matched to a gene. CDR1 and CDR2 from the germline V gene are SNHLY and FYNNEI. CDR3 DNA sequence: TGTGCCAGCAGGGGGACTAGCGGGGAAAGGTACGAGCAGTACTTC. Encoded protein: CASRGTSGERYEQYF.

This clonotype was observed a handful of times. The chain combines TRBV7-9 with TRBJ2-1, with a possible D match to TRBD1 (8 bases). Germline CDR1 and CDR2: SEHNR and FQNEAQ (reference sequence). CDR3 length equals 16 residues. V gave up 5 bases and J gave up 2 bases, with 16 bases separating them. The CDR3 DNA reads TGTGCCAGCAGCCCTAGACAGGGGAGGGCCTACAATGAGCAGTTCTTC. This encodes CASSPRQGRAYNEQFF.

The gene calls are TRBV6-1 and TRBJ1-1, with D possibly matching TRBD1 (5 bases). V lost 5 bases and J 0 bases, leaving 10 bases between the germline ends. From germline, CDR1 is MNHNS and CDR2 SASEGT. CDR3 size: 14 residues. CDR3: CASSLQALNTEAFF. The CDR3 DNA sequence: TGTGCCAGCAGTTTACAGGCCCTGAACACTGAAGCTTTCTTT.

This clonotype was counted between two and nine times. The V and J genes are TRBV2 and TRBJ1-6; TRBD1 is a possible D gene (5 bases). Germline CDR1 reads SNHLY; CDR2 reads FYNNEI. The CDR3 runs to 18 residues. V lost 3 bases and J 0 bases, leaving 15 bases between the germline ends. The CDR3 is CASSERGLLSSYNSPLHF. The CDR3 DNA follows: TGTGCCAGCAGTGAGCGGGGACTCCTGAGCTCCTATAATTCACCCCTCCACTTT.

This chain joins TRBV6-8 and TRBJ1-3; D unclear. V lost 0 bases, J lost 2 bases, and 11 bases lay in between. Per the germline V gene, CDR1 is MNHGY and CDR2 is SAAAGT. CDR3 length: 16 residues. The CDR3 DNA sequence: TGTGCCAGCAGTTACTCTCCCGAGGAAACTGGAAACACCATATATTTT. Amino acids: CASSYSPEETGNTIYF.

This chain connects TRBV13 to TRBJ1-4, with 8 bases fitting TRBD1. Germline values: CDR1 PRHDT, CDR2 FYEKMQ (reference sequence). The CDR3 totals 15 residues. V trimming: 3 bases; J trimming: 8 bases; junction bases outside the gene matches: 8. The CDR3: CASSLGRGRAEKLFF. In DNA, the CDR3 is TGTGCCAGCAGCTTGGGCAGGGGGCGGGCGGAAAAACTGTTTTTT. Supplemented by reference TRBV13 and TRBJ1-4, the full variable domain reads AAGVIQSPRHLIKEKRETATLKCYPIPRHDTVYWYQQGPGQDPQFLISFYEKMQSDKGSIPDRFSAQQFSDYHSELNMSSLELGDSALYFCASSLGRGRAEKLFFGSGTQLSVL.

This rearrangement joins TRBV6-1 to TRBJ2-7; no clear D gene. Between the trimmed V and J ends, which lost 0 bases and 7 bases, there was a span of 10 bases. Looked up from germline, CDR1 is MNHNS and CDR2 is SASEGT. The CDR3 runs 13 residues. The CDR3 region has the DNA TGTGCCAGCAGTGAAGCGAGCCACCATGAGCAGTACGTC. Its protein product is CASSEASHHEQYV.

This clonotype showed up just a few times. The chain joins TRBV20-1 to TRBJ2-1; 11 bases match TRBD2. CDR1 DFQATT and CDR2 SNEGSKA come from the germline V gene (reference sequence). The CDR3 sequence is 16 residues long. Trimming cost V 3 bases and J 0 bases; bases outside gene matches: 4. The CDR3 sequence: CSARETSGGSYNEQFF. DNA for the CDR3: TGCAGTGCTAGGGAAACTAGCGGGGGCTCCTACAATGAGCAGTTCTTC.

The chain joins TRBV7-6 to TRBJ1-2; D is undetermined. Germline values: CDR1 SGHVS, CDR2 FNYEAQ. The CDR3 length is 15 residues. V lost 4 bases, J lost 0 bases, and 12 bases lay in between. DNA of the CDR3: TGTGCCAGCAGCTCTGGAACAAGCGCTAACTATGGCTACACCTTC. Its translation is CASSSGTSANYGYTF.

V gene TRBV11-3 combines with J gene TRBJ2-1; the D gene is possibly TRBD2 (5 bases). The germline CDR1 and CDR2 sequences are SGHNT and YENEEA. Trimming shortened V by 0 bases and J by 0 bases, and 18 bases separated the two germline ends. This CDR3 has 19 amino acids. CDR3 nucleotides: TGTGCCAGCAGCTTAGATCTTGACGGGGTGAGGAGCTCCTACAATGAGCAGTTCTTC. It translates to CASSLDLDGVRSSYNEQFF.

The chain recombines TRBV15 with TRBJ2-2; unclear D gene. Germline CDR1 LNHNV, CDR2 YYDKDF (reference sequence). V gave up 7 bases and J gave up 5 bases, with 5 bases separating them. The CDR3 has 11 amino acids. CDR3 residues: CATTATGELFF. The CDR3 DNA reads TGTGCCACCACAGCGACCGGGGAGCTGTTTTTT.

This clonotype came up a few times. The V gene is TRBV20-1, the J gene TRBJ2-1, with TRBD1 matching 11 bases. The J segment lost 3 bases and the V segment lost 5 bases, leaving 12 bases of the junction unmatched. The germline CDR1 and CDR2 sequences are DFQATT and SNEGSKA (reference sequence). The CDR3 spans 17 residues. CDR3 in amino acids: CSAPDYEGTGGYNEQFF. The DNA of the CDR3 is TGCAGTGCTCCCGATTATGAGGGGACAGGGGGCTACAATGAGCAGTTCTTC.

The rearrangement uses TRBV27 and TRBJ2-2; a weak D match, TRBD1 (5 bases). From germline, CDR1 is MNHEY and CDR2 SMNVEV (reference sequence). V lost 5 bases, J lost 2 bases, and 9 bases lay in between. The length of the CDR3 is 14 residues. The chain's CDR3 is CASSDRQNTGELFF. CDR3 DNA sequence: TGTGCCAGCAGTGACAGACAAAACACCGGGGAGCTGTTTTTT.

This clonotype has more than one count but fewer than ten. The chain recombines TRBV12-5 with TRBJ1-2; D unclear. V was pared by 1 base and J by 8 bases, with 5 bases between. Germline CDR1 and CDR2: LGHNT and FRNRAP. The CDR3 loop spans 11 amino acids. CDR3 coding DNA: TGTGCTAGTGGTTTGGGCAGAGGCTACACCTTC. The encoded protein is CASGLGRGYTF. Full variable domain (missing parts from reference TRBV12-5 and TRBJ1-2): DARVTQTPRHKVTEMGQEVTMRCQPILGHNTVFWYRQTMMQGLELLAYFRNRAPLDDSGMPKDRFSAEMPDATLATLKIQPSEPRDSAVYFCASGLGRGYTFGSGTRLTVV.

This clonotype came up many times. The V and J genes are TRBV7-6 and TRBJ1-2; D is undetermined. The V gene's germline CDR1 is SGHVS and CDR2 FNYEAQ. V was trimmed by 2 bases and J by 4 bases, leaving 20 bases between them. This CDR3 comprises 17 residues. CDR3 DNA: TGTGCCAGCAGCTTAAGGTCGCAGCCAAACCCCCCCTATGGCTACACCTTC. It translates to CASSLRSQPNPPYGYTF.

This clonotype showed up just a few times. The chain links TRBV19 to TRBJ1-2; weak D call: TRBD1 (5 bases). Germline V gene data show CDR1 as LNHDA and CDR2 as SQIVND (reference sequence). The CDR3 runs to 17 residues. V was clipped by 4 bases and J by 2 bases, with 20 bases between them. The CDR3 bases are TGTGCCAGTAGTACCAACGGGGCGGGGAGAAAAAACTATGGCTACACCTTC. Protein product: CASSTNGAGRKNYGYTF.

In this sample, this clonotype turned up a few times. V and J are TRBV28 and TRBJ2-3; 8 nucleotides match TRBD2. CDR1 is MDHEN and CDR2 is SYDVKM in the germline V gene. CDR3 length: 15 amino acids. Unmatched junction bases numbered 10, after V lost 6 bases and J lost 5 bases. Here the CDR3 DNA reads TGTGCCAGCAGCTTAGGACTAGCTATGATAGATACGCAGTATTTT. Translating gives CASSLGLAMIDTQYF.

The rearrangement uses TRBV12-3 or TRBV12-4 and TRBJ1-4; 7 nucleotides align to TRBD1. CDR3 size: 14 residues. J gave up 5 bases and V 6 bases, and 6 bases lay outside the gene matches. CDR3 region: CASRVRGVNEKLFF. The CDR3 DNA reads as TGTGCCAGCAGAGTCAGGGGGGTGAATGAAAAACTGTTTTTT.